This T cell receptor beta chain was sequenced during a study of blood T cell repertoires in COVID-19. The overall study: There were acute and convalescent COVID-19 samples, and they came from the United States, Italy and Spain. The cDNA or gDNA used as material had been derived from T cells, B-cell-depleted T cells, or PBMCs.

Per the germline V gene, CDR1 is ENHRY and CDR2 is SYGVKD. The CDR3 has 16 residues. Germline trimming cut 6 bases from V and 4 bases from J; bases unmatched to any gene: 11. Here immunoSEQ multiplex PCR was the method, and the copy in TCRdb shows in-frame clones only, minus some. The data hold approximately 110,000 clones, with roughly 81% observed a single time. Material: peripheral blood. J is TRBJ1-3 and V is TRBV10-3; 8 bases are a match to TRBD1. This TCR was recovered from a human donor in a cohort sampled during active COVID-19. The CDR3 region is CAIRGTGSPRGNTIYF. DNA for the CDR3: TGTGCCATCAGAGGGACAGGCTCTCCTAGGGGAAACACCATATATTTT.